Below are 30 T cell receptor beta chains sequenced from a single sample in a study of T cell responses to AZD1222 COVID-19 vaccine. Here immunoSEQ multiplex PCR was the method, and the copy in TCRdb shows in-frame clones only, minus some. The sample records about 130,000 clones, roughly 90% being singletons. The starting material was peripheral blood, obtained 28 days after the second AZD1222 dose. These receptors all stem from an adult who received the AZD1222 COVID-19 vaccine.

The CDR3 loop is CASSVYSGRIYEQYF. Here the CDR3 DNA reads TGTGCCAGCAGCGTCTATAGCGGGAGAATCTACGAGCAGTACTTC. This chain links TRBV7-2 with TRBJ2-7; the match to TRBD2 covers 9 bases. With V trimmed by 5 bases and J by 3 bases, 8 bases remained unmatched. The CDR3 has 15 amino acids. The germline V gene encodes CDR1 SGHTA and CDR2 FQGNSA.

The chain carries TRBV7-9 and TRBJ2-7, with no clear D. Trimming cost V 5 bases and J 3 bases, with 14 bases left between them. CDR3 length: 14 amino acids. The germline V gene encodes CDR1 SEHNR and CDR2 FQNEAQ (reference sequence). This CDR3 is CASSPSELLYEQYF. In DNA form, the CDR3 reads TGTGCCAGCAGCCCAAGCGAGCTCCTCTACGAGCAGTACTTC.

The CDR3 bases are TGTGCCAGTTTCCTGAGAGGGGCTCCAGATACGCAGTATTTT. Protein product: CASFLRGAPDTQYF. The V and J genes are TRBV2 and TRBJ2-3; D could derive from TRBD1 or TRBD2 (5 bases each). V was clipped by 9 bases and J by 4 bases, with 17 bases between them. Looked up from germline, CDR1 is SNHLY and CDR2 is FYNNEI. CDR3 length: 14 amino acids.

The chain has TRBV7-2 and TRBJ2-7; D gene uncertain. The CDR3 consists of 13 residues. CDR1 and CDR2 (germline): SGHTA, FQGNSA. Deletions cut 2 bases from V and 4 bases from J, with 9 bases between. DNA of the CDR3: TGTGCCAGCAGCTTATTATCAGGATACGAGCAGTACTTC. It codes for CASSLLSGYEQYF.

This clone came up once. This chain connects TRBV9 to TRBJ2-2; 9 positions match TRBD1. Germline CDR1 SGDLS, CDR2 YYNGEE. V shed 0 bases and J 0 bases; nucleotides not matched to a gene: 6. This CDR3 spans 18 amino acids. CDR3 loop: CASSVAQGADANTGELFF. CDR3 sequence (DNA): TGTGCCAGCAGCGTAGCACAGGGGGCTGACGCGAACACCGGGGAGCTGTTTTTT.

The chain has TRBV5-5 and TRBJ2-7; D uncertain. This CDR3 is 15 amino acids long. Germline values: CDR1 SGHKS, CDR2 YYEKEE (reference sequence). V was pared by 0 bases and J by 3 bases, with 13 bases between. The CDR3 is CASSLGMTPGYEQYF. In nucleotides, the CDR3 is TGTGCCAGCAGCTTGGGAATGACACCAGGCTACGAGCAGTACTTC.

V usage is TRBV5-8 and J usage is TRBJ1-2; a weak D match, TRBD1 (5 bases). This CDR3 has 17 amino acids. Trimming cost V 0 bases and J 9 bases, with 24 bases left between them. Germline CDR1 and CDR2: SGHTS and YDEGEE. The CDR3: CASSLVPLKVARGRYTF. DNA for the CDR3: TGTGCCAGCAGCTTGGTACCCCTTAAAGTGGCCCGGGGACGCTACACCTTC.

The chain joins TRBV5-1 to TRBJ2-1; the match to TRBD2 covers 10 bases. Germline CDR1 reads SGHRS; CDR2 reads YFSETQ. J gave up 3 bases and V 4 bases, and 4 bases lay outside the gene matches. This CDR3 has 15 residues. CDR3 loop: CASSPLAGVYNEQFF. The CDR3 DNA sequence: TGCGCCAGCAGCCCCCTAGCGGGAGTCTACAATGAGCAGTTCTTC.

This chain connects TRBV28 to TRBJ2-5, with a weak D call TRBD1 (6 bases). This CDR3 is built from 15 residues. Looked up from germline, CDR1 is MDHEN and CDR2 is SYDVKM. V was pared by 3 bases and J by 5 bases, with 16 bases between. The CDR3 coding sequence is TGTGCCAGCAGTTTGCCGACAGGCCTAAGGGAGACCCAGTACTTC. Amino acids: CASSLPTGLRETQYF.

The chain is built from TRBV6-5 and TRBJ2-4; 9 bases agree with TRBD1. V shed 6 bases and J 7 bases; nucleotides not matched to a gene: 4. This CDR3 is built from 13 residues. CDR1 MNHEY and CDR2 SVGAGI come from the germline V gene. The DNA for the CDR3 is TGTGCCAGCAGCCGGGACAGGGCGAACATTCAGTACTTC. It specifies CASSRDRANIQYF.

The V call is TRBV13, the J call TRBJ2-1; 12 nucleotides line up with TRBD2. CDR3 length: 17 amino acids. From germline, CDR1 is PRHDT and CDR2 FYEKMQ (reference sequence). The J segment lost 9 bases and the V segment lost 5 bases, leaving 14 bases of the junction unmatched. The CDR3 loop is CASSPRGGLAGGGEQFF. For the CDR3, the DNA is TGTGCCAGCAGCCCGCGAGGGGGCCTAGCGGGAGGGGGTGAGCAGTTCTTC.

CDR3 DNA sequence: TGTGCCAGCAGCCAAGAGGGGGACATCCTGATCTACGAGCAGTACTTC. Protein: CASSQEGDILIYEQYF. This chain joins TRBV2 and TRBJ2-7; D may be TRBD1 (6 bases). The germline gives CDR1 SNHLY, CDR2 FYNNEI. The CDR3 totals 16 residues. V was trimmed by 6 bases and J by 3 bases, leaving 21 bases between them.

V and J are TRBV19 and TRBJ1-5, with 7 bases matching TRBD1. Unmatched junction bases numbered 5, after V lost 3 bases and J lost 6 bases. Per the germline V gene, CDR1 is LNHDA and CDR2 is SQIVND (reference sequence). The CDR3 is 14 amino acids. Here the CDR3 DNA reads TGTGCCAGTAGTATCAGGGGGGGCGTTCAGCCCCAGCATTTT. Translated, it gives CASSIRGGVQPQHF.

This clone came up a few times. The chain links TRBV19 to TRBJ2-4; unclear D gene. Germline CDR1 LNHDA, CDR2 SQIVND (reference sequence). The V end lost 4 bases, the J end lost 10 bases, and 8 bases lay between the germline ends. There are 11 residues in the CDR3. The CDR3 sequence: CASSKNRIQYF. CDR3 nucleotides: TGTGCCAGTAGTAAGAACCGGATTCAGTACTTC.

This chain joins TRBV9 and TRBJ2-7, with 7 bases fitting TRBD2. The CDR3 runs 15 residues. J was trimmed by 5 bases and V by 0 bases; bases with no gene match: 8. Germline-derived CDR1 and CDR2 are SGDLS and YYNGEE. CDR3 region: CASSVEGAGLNEQYF. The CDR3 coding sequence is TGTGCCAGCAGCGTAGAGGGAGCGGGACTTAACGAGCAGTACTTC.

The chain has TRBV19 and TRBJ2-7; 8 nucleotides match TRBD1. Germline trimming cut 8 bases from V and 2 bases from J; bases unmatched to any gene: 11. Germline lookup yields CDR1 LNHDA and CDR2 SQIVND (reference sequence). This CDR3 region has 15 residues. CDR3 nucleotides: TGTGCCAGTGCAAGTACAGGGGGGTTGGCCTACGAGCAGTACTTC. Amino acid sequence: CASASTGGLAYEQYF.

CDR3 in amino acids: CASSEAPPGTSYEQYF. Written as DNA, the CDR3 is TGTGCCAGCAGTGAAGCTCCCCCAGGGACCTCCTACGAGCAGTACTTC. V is TRBV2 and J is TRBJ2-7; D tentatively fits TRBD1 or TRBD2 (5 bases each). The CDR3 totals 16 residues. CDR1 and CDR2 (germline): SNHLY, FYNNEI. Trimming took 0 bases from V and 0 from J, leaving 12 bases between them.

The V call is TRBV2, the J call TRBJ2-7; D is tentatively TRBD1 or TRBD2 (5 bases each). The germline V and J ends were trimmed by 2 bases and 4 bases, with 9 bases remaining between them. CDR1 is SNHLY and CDR2 is FYNNEI in the germline V gene. This CDR3 comprises 13 residues. Written as DNA, the CDR3 is TGTGCCAGCAGTGAATTATGGGGGTACGAGCAGTACTTC. Protein sequence: CASSELWGYEQYF.

This chain uses TRBV10-3 with TRBJ2-3; 8 bases line up with TRBD2. The CDR3 consists of 16 residues. V trimming: 6 bases; J trimming: 3 bases; junction bases outside the gene matches: 11. Looked up from germline, CDR1 is ENHRY and CDR2 is SYGVKD. CDR3 DNA: TGTGCCATCAGGGGTCCAGGGAGCGGGAGAACAGATACGCAGTATTTT. Its protein is CAIRGPGSGRTDTQYF.

The chain couples TRBV6-5 to TRBJ1-5, with D tentatively TRBD1 (5 bases). The V end lost 2 bases, the J end lost 9 bases, and 11 bases lay between the germline ends. The CDR3 is 13 residues long. Germline CDR1 reads MNHEY; CDR2 reads SVGAGI. CDR3 in DNA: TGTGCCAGCAGTTACAGCAGGGTTGGGCCCCAGCATTTT. Protein product: CASSYSRVGPQHF.

CDR3 amino acids: CASSQVWTSGTGANVLTF. The CDR3 coding sequence is TGTGCCAGCAGCCAGGTTTGGACTAGCGGGACTGGGGCCAACGTCCTGACTTTC. V is TRBV4-2 and J is TRBJ2-6; 12 bases match TRBD2. V trimming: 3 bases; J trimming: 2 bases; junction bases outside the gene matches: 5. Looked up from germline, CDR1 is LGHNA and CDR2 is YNFKEQ. The CDR3 loop spans 18 amino acids.

This clone was counted once. The chain uses TRBV30 and TRBJ1-5, with 8 nucleotides matching TRBD1. Germline trimming cut 2 bases from V and 3 bases from J; bases unmatched to any gene: 6. Germline values: CDR1 GTSNPN, CDR2 SVGIG (reference sequence). The length of the CDR3 is 15 residues. CDR3: CAWSTGTGFNQPQHF. In DNA form, the CDR3 reads TGTGCCTGGAGTACCGGGACAGGTTTCAATCAGCCCCAGCATTTT.

The chain uses TRBV6-2 or TRBV6-3 and TRBJ2-1, with TRBD1 matching 9 bases. This CDR3 contains 15 residues. V was clipped by 4 bases and J by 4 bases; unmatched bases: 5. Germline values: CDR1 MNHEY, CDR2 SVGEGT. Here the CDR3 reads CASSWGQGGYNEQFF. As DNA, the CDR3 is TGTGCCAGCAGTTGGGGACAGGGTGGGTACAATGAGCAGTTCTTC.

This sequence joins TRBV11-3 and TRBJ2-2; TRBD1 matches at 7 bases. The CDR3 has 13 residues. V dropped 4 bases and J dropped 7; count of bases not matched to a gene: 3. Germline values: CDR1 SGHNT, CDR2 YENEEA. The CDR3 reads CASSSGQVGELFF. CDR3 DNA: TGTGCCAGCAGCTCCGGACAGGTCGGGGAGCTGTTTTTT.

The rearrangement uses TRBV7-9 and TRBJ1-1, with D unclear. The V and J ends lost 0 bases and 6 bases respectively, with 8 bases between them. Germline-derived CDR1 and CDR2 are SEHNR and FQNEAQ (reference sequence). This CDR3 contains 13 residues. The DNA of the CDR3 is TGTGCCAGCAGCTTAGCTGCGGGGTCTGAAGCTTTCTTT. Its translation: CASSLAAGSEAFF. The whole variable domain, filled in from reference TRBV7-9 and TRBJ1-1, reads DTGVSQNPRHKITKRGQNVTFRCDPISEHNRLYWYRQTLGQGPEFLTYFQNEAQLEKSRLLSDRFSAERPKGSFSTLEIQRTEQGDSAMYLCASSLAAGSEAFFGQGTRLTVV.

The chain recombines TRBV7-9 with TRBJ1-2, with D uncertain. The CDR3 sequence is 12 residues long. Per germline, CDR1 SEHNR and CDR2 FQNEAQ (reference sequence). Trimming cost V 5 bases and J 3 bases, with 7 bases left between them. This chain's CDR3 is CASSPGHYGYTF. Here the CDR3 DNA reads TGTGCCAGCAGCCCCGGCCACTATGGCTACACCTTC.

This clone was detected only once. The chain links TRBV7-3 to TRBJ2-3; D assignment may be TRBD1 or TRBD2 (5 bases each). The CDR3 sequence is 15 residues long. The germline CDR1 and CDR2 sequences are SGHTA and FQGTGA. Trimming took off 7 bases at V and 1 base at J, with 15 bases between the two ends. CDR3 region: CASTRRGQRTDTQYF. The CDR3 DNA reads TGTGCCAGCACCAGACGGGGCCAGCGCACAGATACGCAGTATTTT.

In the case of this clone: Likely a read error: the CDR3 ends without its conserved phenylalanine or tryptophan. The DNA is omitted, as the CDR3 cannot be located on it reliably, and the CDR3 follows TCRdb's listing. The rearrangement joins TRBV3-1 (or the pseudogene TRBV3-2) to TRBJ1-4. The length of the CDR3 is 10 amino acids, counting both ends. Looked up from germline, CDR1 is LGHDT and CDR2 is YNNKEL (reference sequence). The chain's CDR3 is CASSQSQRRL.

The rearrangement uses TRBV10-3 and TRBJ2-7; no clear D gene. This CDR3 is built from 15 residues. The germline gives CDR1 ENHRY, CDR2 SYGVKD. Trimming removed 0 bases at V and 2 bases at J, with 11 bases between. CDR3 sequence reads: CAISESTSPTYEQYF. CDR3 DNA: TGTGCCATCAGTGAGTCGACCTCTCCAACCTACGAGCAGTACTTC.

In this sample, this clone turned up once. The rearrangement links TRBV14 to TRBJ2-7; TRBD2 agrees at 10 bases. The CDR3 totals 14 residues. Germline V gene data show CDR1 as SGHDN and CDR2 as FVKESK. The V segment lost 4 bases and the J segment 2 bases; nucleotides outside the gene matches: 2. The CDR3 sequence is CASSLSGRTYEQYF. In DNA form, the CDR3 reads TGTGCCAGCAGCCTTAGCGGGAGGACCTACGAGCAGTACTTC.